This T cell receptor (beta chain) is drawn from a study of control samples from healthy donors and cancer patients. The germline CDR1 and CDR2 sequences are MNHEY and SVGAGI. The CDR3 is 15 residues long. V was clipped by 5 bases and J by 7 bases, with 19 bases between them. Measured with immunoSEQ multiplex PCR; TCRdb has only the in-frame clones, and not every one. Here the sample spans approximately 100,000 clones, about nine tenths being singletons. The sample consisted of blood. The chain carries TRBV6-5 and TRBJ2-3; D possibly matches TRBD1 or TRBD2 (5 bases each). This TCR derives from a human donor in good health. The donor label of this sample is uncertain. CDR3 sequence (DNA): TGTGCCAGCAGTCGCGACAGTCCCCGGGAACATACGCAGTATTTT. Translated, it gives CASSRDSPREHTQYF.